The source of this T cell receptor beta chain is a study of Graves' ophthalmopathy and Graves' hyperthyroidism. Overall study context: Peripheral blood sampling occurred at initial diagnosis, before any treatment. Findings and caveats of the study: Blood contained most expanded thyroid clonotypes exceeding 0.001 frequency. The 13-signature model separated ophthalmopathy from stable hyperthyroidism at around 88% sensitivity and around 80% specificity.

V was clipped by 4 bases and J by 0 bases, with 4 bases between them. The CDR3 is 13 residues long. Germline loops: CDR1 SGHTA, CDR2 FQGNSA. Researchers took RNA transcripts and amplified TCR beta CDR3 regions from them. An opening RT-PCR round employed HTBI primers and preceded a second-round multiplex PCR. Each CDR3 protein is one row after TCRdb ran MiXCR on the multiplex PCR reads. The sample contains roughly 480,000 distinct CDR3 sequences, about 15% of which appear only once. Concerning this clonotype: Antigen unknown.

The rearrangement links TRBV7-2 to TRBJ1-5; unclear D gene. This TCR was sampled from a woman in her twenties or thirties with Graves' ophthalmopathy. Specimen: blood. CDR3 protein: CTSSSYSNQPQHF. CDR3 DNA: TGTACCAGCAGCTCATATAGCAATCAGCCCCAGCATTTT.